The 20 T cell receptor beta chains presented below share a single source sample, sequenced in a study of cytomegalovirus exposure and HLA in healthy donors listed by TCRdb under 2017. The library was built by means of the immunoSEQ multiplex PCR assay. For the multiplex PCR, a mixture combining 60 forward primers for TCR Vbeta segments and 13 reverse primers for TCR Jbeta segments was used. What TCRdb holds here is the immuneACCESS table cut down to in-frame rearrangements. Part of the clones is not present; checked against another copy, under half of the missing clones reflect an unresolved V gene, and the others are unexplained. The sample data list about 190,000 clones, and 60% to 80% of these were observed just once. Roughly 2.8% of the sample is held by the ten biggest clonotypes. The material sequenced was PBMCs. The receptors shown here come from a woman aged 25 to 39 in good health and CMV-seropositive.

CDR3 nucleotides: TGTGCCAGCAGTTTGGTGGGGCTCGATCACGAGCAGTACTTC. Its translation: CASSLVGLDHEQYF. This chain uses TRBV27 with TRBJ2-7, with TRBD1 as a possible D gene (5 bases). Germline V lookup: CDR1 MNHEY, CDR2 SMNVEV (reference sequence). The CDR3 consists of 14 residues. Trimming took 3 bases from V and 5 from J, leaving 14 bases between them.

The genes are TRBV5-4 and TRBJ2-7, with a tentative D call TRBD2 (6 bases). Trimming took 0 bases from V and 6 from J, leaving 19 bases between them. The CDR3 covers 16 residues. CDR1 is SGHNT and CDR2 is YYREEE in the germline V gene (reference sequence). This CDR3 is CASSLEEGRALGEQYF. CDR3 bases: TGTGCCAGCAGCTTGGAGGAGGGACGGGCCTTGGGCGAGCAGTACTTC.

This chain uses TRBV23-1 with TRBJ2-2; 9 bases are shared with TRBD1. TRBV23-1 carries the ORF label, with uncertain function. The junction had 7 bases not matched to a gene; V was cut back by 1 base and J by 7 bases. The CDR3 contains 16 residues. The CDR3 DNA sequence: TGCGCCAGCAGTCAATTGGTCCGGACAGGGGACGGGGAGCTGTTTTTT. It encodes CASSQLVRTGDGELFF.

The chain recombines TRBV5-6 with TRBJ2-1; 12 bases map to TRBD2. The CDR3 length is 15 residues. Germline trimming cut 1 base from V and 10 bases from J; bases unmatched to any gene: 6. Germline lookup yields CDR1 SGHDT and CDR2 YYEEEE. CDR3 region: CASSLRLAGEVEQFF. CDR3 nucleotide sequence: TGTGCCAGCAGCTTGAGACTAGCGGGAGAGGTCGAGCAGTTCTTC. Combining the CDR3 with reference TRBV5-6 and TRBJ2-1 gives the whole variable domain DAGVTQSPTHLIKTRGQQVTLRCSPKSGHDTVSWYQQALGQGPQFIFQYYEEEERQRGNFPDRFSGHQFPNYSSELNVNALLLGDSALYLCASSLRLAGEVEQFFGPGTRLTVL.

V is TRBV5-5 and J is TRBJ2-5; D might be TRBD1 (5 bases). Per germline, CDR1 SGHKS and CDR2 YYEKEE (reference sequence). CDR3 length equals 15 residues. Trimming cost V 0 bases and J 5 bases, with 14 bases left between them. CDR3 bases: TGTGCCAGCAGCTTGGGGTCTCGACAGACCGAGACCCAGTACTTC. Amino acids: CASSLGSRQTETQYF.

The chain joins TRBV6-1 to TRBJ1-2, with a possible D match to TRBD1 (5 bases). From germline, CDR1 is MNHNS and CDR2 SASEGT. Between the trimmed V and J ends, which lost 4 bases and 5 bases, there was a span of 23 bases. The CDR3 totals 17 residues. CDR3 amino acids: CASSVVWGLDGLYGYTF. CDR3 nucleotides: TGTGCCAGCAGTGTCGTCTGGGGACTGGACGGGCTATATGGCTACACCTTC.

This clone was counted once. The V call is TRBV9, the J call TRBJ2-2; 9 bases map to TRBD2. V was pared by 0 bases and J by 4 bases, with 4 bases of the junction left unmatched. CDR3 length equals 16 residues. The V gene's germline CDR1 is SGDLS and CDR2 YYNGEE. CDR3 sequence (DNA): TGTGCCAGCAGCGTAGTTACTAGCGGGTTCACCGGGGAGCTGTTTTTT. It yields the protein CASSVVTSGFTGELFF.

The chain joins TRBV28 to TRBJ2-7, with D possibly being TRBD1 (6 bases). The CDR3 loop spans 15 amino acids. V was cut by 4 bases and J by 4 bases, with 17 bases left in between. Per the germline V gene, CDR1 is MDHEN and CDR2 is SYDVKM. In nucleotides, the CDR3 is TGTGCCAGCAGTTCCGAACAGGGACAATTATACGAGCAGTACTTC. It codes for CASSSEQGQLYEQYF.

A few counts support this clone. V gene TRBV2 combines with J gene TRBJ1-1; 7 bases are a match to TRBD1. The CDR3 is 11 amino acids. Germline CDR1 reads SNHLY; CDR2 reads FYNNEI. Trimming took 9 bases from V and 7 from J; bases not matched to a gene: 5. CDR3: CASTNRGEAFF. The DNA of the CDR3 is TGTGCCAGTACGAACAGGGGTGAAGCTTTCTTT.

The chain is built from TRBV10-3 and TRBJ1-3; TRBD1 agrees at 8 bases. The CDR3 spans 16 residues. Unmatched junction bases numbered 3, after V lost 2 bases and J lost 0 bases. CDR1 is ENHRY, CDR2 SYGVKD, per germline. CDR3 protein: CAISEAGTGSGNTIYF. CDR3 in DNA: TGTGCCATCAGTGAGGCCGGGACAGGCTCTGGAAACACCATATATTTT.

V is TRBV27 and J is TRBJ1-2; tentatively, D is TRBD1 (6 bases). Germline CDR1 MNHEY, CDR2 SMNVEV (reference sequence). Between the trimmed V and J ends, which lost 3 bases and 4 bases, there was a span of 15 bases. The CDR3 loop spans 15 amino acids. The CDR3 spells CASSLGRGTSYGYTF. The CDR3, as DNA: TGTGCCAGCAGTTTGGGGAGGGGGACGTCCTATGGCTACACCTTC.

The chain has TRBV27 and TRBJ1-2, with 7 bases that match TRBD1. There are 15 residues in the CDR3. CDR1 MNHEY and CDR2 SMNVEV come from the germline V gene (reference sequence). V gave up 8 bases and J gave up 1 base; unmatched junction bases: 10. The CDR3 loop is CASAPGQGVNYGYTF. The CDR3, as DNA: TGTGCCAGCGCCCCCGGGCAGGGGGTTAACTATGGCTACACCTTC.

Comments on this clone: At the DNA level, this CDR3 is encoded by other sequences in the same sample as well. The rearrangement uses TRBV28 and TRBJ2-5, with 7 positions matching TRBD1. The J segment lost 4 bases and the V segment lost 5 bases, leaving 10 bases of the junction unmatched. The CDR3 contains 15 residues. Germline V gene lookup returns CDR1 MDHEN and CDR2 SYDVKM. As DNA, the CDR3 is TGTGCCAGCAGTCCTGGGACAGTCAATAGAGAGACCCAGTACTTC. As protein: CASSPGTVNRETQYF.

The V call is TRBV9, the J call TRBJ2-5, with D perhaps matching TRBD2 (6 bases). The CDR3 is made up of 15 amino acids. Germline V lookup: CDR1 SGDLS, CDR2 YYNGEE. Trimming took off 4 bases at V and 0 bases at J, with 13 bases between the two ends. The CDR3 reads CASSRRAGYQETQYF. In DNA form, the CDR3 reads TGTGCCAGCAGCAGGAGGGCGGGGTACCAAGAGACCCAGTACTTC.

The genes are TRBV2 and TRBJ1-1, with 7 bases lining up with TRBD1. The CDR3 runs 14 residues. The germline CDR1 and CDR2 sequences are SNHLY and FYNNEI. Trimming removed 7 bases from V and 5 bases from J; junction bases left unmatched: 10. The CDR3 region has the DNA TGTGCCAGCATCTTCGACAGGGCGGGAACTGAAGCTTTCTTT. Its protein is CASIFDRAGTEAFF.

This chain links TRBV4-1 with TRBJ2-6; D not certain. Per germline, CDR1 MGHRA and CDR2 YSYEKL. This CDR3 region has 15 residues. The germline V and J ends were trimmed by 1 base and 4 bases, with 8 bases remaining between them. The CDR3 coding sequence is TGCGCCAGCAGCCAAGGAGTTCCCGGGGCCAACGTCCTGACTTTC. Its protein is CASSQGVPGANVLTF.

The chain carries TRBV5-8 and TRBJ2-2; 8 bases fit TRBD2. Germline-derived CDR1 and CDR2 are SGHTS and YDEGEE. Unmatched junction bases numbered 1, after V lost 0 bases and J lost 3 bases. The CDR3 loop spans 15 amino acids. The CDR3 nucleotides are TGTGCCAGCAGCTTGGAACTAGCGGACACCGGGGAGCTGTTTTTT. It yields the protein CASSLELADTGELFF.

V and J are TRBV5-1 and TRBJ2-7; a weak D match, TRBD2 (5 bases). In germline, CDR1 is SGHRS, CDR2 YFSETQ. The V end lost 3 bases, the J end lost 5 bases, and 15 bases lay between the germline ends. This CDR3 is 14 amino acids long. CDR3 in DNA: TGCGCCAGCAGCTCCGGACTCGGGTTAGACGAGCAGTACTTC. Translated: CASSSGLGLDEQYF. Based on the CDR3 plus reference TRBV5-1 and TRBJ2-7, the full variable domain is KAGVTQTPRYLIKTRGQQVTLSCSPISGHRSVSWYQQTPGQGLQFLFEYFSETQRNKGNFPGRFSGRQFSNSRSEMNVSTLELGDSALYLCASSSGLGLDEQYFGPGTRLTVT.

This clone was counted only a few times. The chain carries TRBV4-1 and TRBJ2-7, with 7 bases lining up with TRBD2. The CDR3 runs 18 residues. CDR1 and CDR2 from the germline V gene are MGHRA and YSYEKL. The J segment lost 3 bases and the V segment lost 1 base, leaving 15 bases of the junction unmatched. CDR3 DNA: TGCGCCAGCAGCCAAGCTGGGAGGGACGCCGACTTTTTCTACGAGCAGTACTTC. This encodes CASSQAGRDADFFYEQYF.

The chain couples TRBV13 to TRBJ2-1, with 12 bases that match TRBD2. Germline-derived CDR1 and CDR2 are PRHDT and FYEKMQ (reference sequence). This CDR3 spans 15 amino acids. V dropped 5 bases and J dropped 5; count of bases not matched to a gene: 4. The CDR3 nucleotides are TGTGCCAGCAGCCTGAGGACTAGCGGGAACAATGAGCAGTTCTTC. It is translated as CASSLRTSGNNEQFF. Full variable domain (outside the CDR3, taken from reference TRBV13 and TRBJ2-1): AAGVIQSPRHLIKEKRETATLKCYPIPRHDTVYWYQQGPGQDPQFLISFYEKMQSDKGSIPDRFSAQQFSDYHSELNMSSLELGDSALYFCASSLRTSGNNEQFFGPGTRLTVL.